One TCR beta chain is described in this entry. The protocol was immunoSEQ multiplex PCR, while the TCRdb copy is restricted to in-frame clones and leaves out a portion. Here the sample spans over 250,000 clones, approximately 86% being singletons. This record belongs to a study of cytomegalovirus exposure and HLA in healthy donors. Germline assignment: CDR1 SGHTA and CDR2 FQGNSA. This CDR3 spans 14 amino acids. V gave up 5 bases and J gave up 7 bases; unmatched junction bases: 7. V gene TRBV7-2 combines with J gene TRBJ2-2; 7 nucleotides line up with TRBD1. This clonotype was obtained from a woman younger than 35 in good health and CMV-seronegative. Sequencing was performed on PBMCs. CDR3 in DNA: TGTGCCAGCAGCGGAGGACAGGCGATCGGGGAGCTGTTTTTT. This codes for CASSGGQAIGELFF. Full variable domain (outside the CDR3, taken from reference TRBV7-2 and TRBJ2-2): GAGVSQSPSNKVTEKGKDVELRCDPISGHTALYWYRQSLGQGLEFLIYFQGNSAPDKSGLPSDRFSAERTGGSVSTLTIQRTQQEDSAVYLCASSGGQAIGELFFGEGSRLTVL.